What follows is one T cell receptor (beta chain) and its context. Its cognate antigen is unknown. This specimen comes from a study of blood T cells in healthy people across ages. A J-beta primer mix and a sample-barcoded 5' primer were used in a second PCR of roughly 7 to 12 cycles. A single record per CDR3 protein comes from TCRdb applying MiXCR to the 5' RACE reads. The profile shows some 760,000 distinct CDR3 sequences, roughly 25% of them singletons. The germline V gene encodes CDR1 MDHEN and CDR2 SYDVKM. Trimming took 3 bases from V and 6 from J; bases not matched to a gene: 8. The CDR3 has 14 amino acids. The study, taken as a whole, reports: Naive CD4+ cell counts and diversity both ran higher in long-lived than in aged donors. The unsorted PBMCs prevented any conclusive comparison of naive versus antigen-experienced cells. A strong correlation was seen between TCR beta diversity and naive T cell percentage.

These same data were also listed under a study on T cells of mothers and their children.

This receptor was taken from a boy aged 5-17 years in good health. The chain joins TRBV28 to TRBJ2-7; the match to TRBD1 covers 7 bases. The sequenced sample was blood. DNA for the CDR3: TGTGCCAGCAGTTTTGACAGGGTAGGGAGCGAGCAGTACTTC. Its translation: CASSFDRVGSEQYF.